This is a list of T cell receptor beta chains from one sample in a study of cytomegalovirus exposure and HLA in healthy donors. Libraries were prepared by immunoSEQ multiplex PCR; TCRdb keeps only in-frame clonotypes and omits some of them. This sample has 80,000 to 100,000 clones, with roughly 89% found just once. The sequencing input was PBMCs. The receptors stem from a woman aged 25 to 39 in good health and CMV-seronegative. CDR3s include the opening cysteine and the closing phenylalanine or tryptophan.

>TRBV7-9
CASSRQGGSYEQYF
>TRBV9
CASSVAGLADTQYF
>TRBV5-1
CASSPGQVGIGEQFF
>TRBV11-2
CASSRGGIEGDEQYF
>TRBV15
CATSRDRGRTGELFF
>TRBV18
CASSPPGRDREANEQFF
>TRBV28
CASGTGGPIAKNIQYF
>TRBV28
CASSLGGNVRLYGYTF
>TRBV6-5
CASRPSGQGTDTQYF
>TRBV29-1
CSVEIALRDIVYNEQFF
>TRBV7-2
CASSLMGGFSTDTQYF
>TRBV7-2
CASSSGPGEETQYF
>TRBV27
CASSFPGGYGYTF
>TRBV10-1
CASSRPAGDNSYEQYF
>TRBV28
CASSLYRETQYF
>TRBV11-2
CASSLTSGSFYEQYF
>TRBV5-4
CASSSLGGGAETQYF
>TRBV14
CASSQGQKETQYF
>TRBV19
CASSIGQDWGYTF
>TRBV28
CASRSTGTQWGYTF
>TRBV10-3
CAISEVGSIYEQYF
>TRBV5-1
CASRTSVTGELFF
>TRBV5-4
CASSFSRALSEQYF
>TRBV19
CASSLGRLSNTGELFF
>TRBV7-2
CASSLSRTAYNEQFF
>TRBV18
CASSGGSDYEQYF
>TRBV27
CASRGTGTVEQYF
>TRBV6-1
CASNLNQGPGEQYF
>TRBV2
CASSDRAGANVLTF
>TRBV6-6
CASSHLGGGVQETQYF
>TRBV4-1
CASSQSGTVRTEAFF
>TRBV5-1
CASSLDLAGDQETQYF
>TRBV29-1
CSVAGATYEQYF
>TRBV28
CASSFPGTSGYNEQFF
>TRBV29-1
CSARQGLTYEQYF
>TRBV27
CASRSLFGNTEAFF
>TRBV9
CASSVRAGNQPQHF
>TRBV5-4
CASSFLGRTSGELFF
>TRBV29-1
CSAGQSSAGANVLTF